The 20 T cell receptor beta chains in this list originate from one sample, sequenced in a study of T cells in Graves' hyperthyroidism and ophthalmopathy. Amplified TCR beta CDR3 regions came from RNA transcripts. An initial round of RT-PCR targeting the TCR CDR3 relied on the HTBI primer set. Using its own MiXCR run on the multiplex PCR reads, TCRdb lists one record per CDR3 protein. The table has 250,000 to 350,000 distinct CDR3 sequences, roughly 22% seen once. What was sequenced was blood. The receptors were gathered from a man under 40 with Graves' ophthalmopathy.

V gene TRBV27 combines with J gene TRBJ2-3; 9 bases are shared with TRBD2. With 9 bases clipped from V and 4 bases from J, the junction kept 14 bases outside the gene matches. Per the germline V gene, CDR1 is MNHEY and CDR2 is SMNVEV (reference sequence). CDR3 size: 16 residues. This CDR3 is CARGGLALWVADTQYF. The CDR3 coding sequence is TGTGCCAGGGGTGGACTAGCGCTTTGGGTAGCAGATACGCAGTATTTT.

This clonotype was detected only a few times. The gene calls are TRBV11-3 and TRBJ2-1; D might be TRBD2 (5 bases). The germline V and J ends were trimmed by 5 bases and 10 bases, with 15 bases remaining between them. Germline CDR1 and CDR2: SGHNT and YENEEA. This CDR3 has 13 residues. CDR3 nucleotide sequence: TGTGCCAGCAGCCCCGAAGGCCCGGGAGAGCAGTTCTTC. Protein sequence: CASSPEGPGEQFF. The whole variable domain, filled in from reference TRBV11-3 and TRBJ2-1, reads EAGVVQSPRYKIIEKKQPVAFWCNPISGHNTLYWYLQNLGQGPELLIRYENEEAVDDSQLPKDRFSAERLKGVDSTLKIQPAELGDSAVYLCASSPEGPGEQFFGPGTRLTVL.

The chain employs TRBV30 and TRBJ2-1; 16 positions match TRBD2. In germline, CDR1 is GTSNPN, CDR2 SVGIG (reference sequence). V lost 3 bases, J lost 5 bases, and 4 bases stayed unmatched. The CDR3 has 16 residues. CDR3 coding DNA: TGTGCCTGGAGGGCGGGACTAGCGGGAGGGCACAATGAGCAGTTCTTC. It codes for CAWRAGLAGGHNEQFF.

This clonotype was detected many times. The chain recombines TRBV3-1 with TRBJ1-1; weak D call: TRBD1 (5 bases). CDR3 length: 15 amino acids. V was pared by 4 bases and J by 5 bases, with 17 bases between. Germline CDR1 is LGHDT and CDR2 is YNNKEL (reference sequence). The CDR3 protein is CASSPYPRGWTEAFF. CDR3 bases: TGTGCCAGCAGCCCATACCCAAGGGGCTGGACTGAAGCTTTCTTT.

The chain joins TRBV4-2 to TRBJ2-1; 8 positions match TRBD2. The CDR3 totals 17 residues. Germline CDR1 is LGHNA and CDR2 is YNFKEQ. V was clipped by 0 bases and J by 9 bases; unmatched bases: 13. CDR3 region: CASSQETTAGVVSEQFF. Here the CDR3 DNA reads TGTGCCAGCAGCCAAGAAACCACAGCGGGAGTGGTTAGTGAGCAGTTCTTC.

Worth noting for this clonotype: A much bigger clone sits one base away, suggesting this may be a read error. The chain links TRBV12-3 or TRBV12-4 to TRBJ2-1; 11 bases fit TRBD2. The CDR3 consists of 17 residues. V was clipped by 4 bases and J by 2 bases; unmatched bases: 7. The CDR3 DNA reads TGTGCCAGCAGTTCGGGACTAGCGGAGTTCCCCTACAATGAGCAGTTCTTC. This encodes CASSSGLAEFPYNEQFF.

This chain joins TRBV12-5 and TRBJ2-5, with 9 positions matching TRBD2. CDR3 length: 15 residues. The germline V gene encodes CDR1 LGHNT and CDR2 FRNRAP. V shed 1 base and J 3 bases; nucleotides not matched to a gene: 3. Here the CDR3 reads CASGLGRLAEETQYF. The CDR3, as DNA: TGTGCTAGTGGTTTGGGAAGACTAGCGGAAGAGACCCAGTACTTC.

The chain is built from TRBV15 and TRBJ1-5, with 10 bases fitting TRBD1. Trimming removed 2 bases from V and 2 bases from J; junction bases left unmatched: 6. Per germline, CDR1 LNHNV and CDR2 YYDKDF (reference sequence). The CDR3 has 17 residues. CDR3: CATSRIFGTGGNQPQHF. The DNA for the CDR3 is TGTGCCACCAGCAGAATTTTTGGGACAGGGGGCAATCAGCCCCAGCATTTT.

Only a few counts were recorded for this clonotype. The chain employs TRBV12-3 or TRBV12-4 and TRBJ1-5; D gene ambiguous. The CDR3 extends over 13 amino acids. Trimming shortened V by 7 bases and J by 1 base, and 8 bases separated the two germline ends. This CDR3 reads CASTLESNQPQHF. In nucleotides, the CDR3 is TGTGCCAGCACGCTGGAAAGCAATCAGCCCCAGCATTTT.

This clonotype showed up just a few times. The chain is built from TRBV11-2 and TRBJ1-5; possible D gene TRBD1, 6 bases. This CDR3 region has 15 residues. From germline, CDR1 is SGHAT and CDR2 FQNNGV. V lost 3 bases, J lost 6 bases, and 15 bases lay in between. CDR3 sequence (DNA): TGTGCCAGCAGCTTGACTACAGGGATAAGTCAGCCCCAGCATTTT. It yields the protein CASSLTTGISQPQHF. Full variable domain (outside the CDR3, taken from reference TRBV11-2 and TRBJ1-5): EAGVAQSPRYKIIEKRQSVAFWCNPISGHATLYWYQQILGQGPKLLIQFQNNGVVDDSQLPKDRFSAERLKGVDSTLKIQPAKLEDSAVYLCASSLTTGISQPQHFGDGTRLSIL.

This clonotype was seen a few times. V gene TRBV20-1 combines with J gene TRBJ2-7; 8 bases agree with TRBD1. CDR3 length equals 13 residues. V gave up 5 bases and J gave up 0 bases; unmatched junction bases: 3. Germline CDR1 DFQATT, CDR2 SNEGSKA (reference sequence). The CDR3 DNA is TGCAGTGCTTGCAGGGGGCTCTCCTACGAGCAGTACTTC. It yields the protein CSACRGLSYEQYF.

The chain recombines TRBV14 with TRBJ1-2, with D unclear. This CDR3 comprises 16 residues. V lost 3 bases, J lost 0 bases, and 14 bases lay in between. Germline CDR1 is SGHDN and CDR2 is FVKESK. CDR3 in amino acids: CASSHDRRPTNYGYTF. DNA for the CDR3: TGTGCCAGCAGCCACGATAGGAGGCCCACTAACTATGGCTACACCTTC.

There are a few counts of this clonotype. The rearrangement uses TRBV24-1 and TRBJ1-5, with D maybe TRBD1 (5 bases). The germline CDR1 and CDR2 sequences are KGHDR and SFDVKD. The CDR3 is made up of 15 amino acids. V was clipped by 4 bases and J by 4 bases, with 13 bases between them. DNA of the CDR3: TGTGCCACCAGTGACCCCAGGGAGGGGAATCAGCCCCAGCATTTT. Amino acid sequence: CATSDPREGNQPQHF.

This clonotype has a handful of counts. The chain carries TRBV20-1 and TRBJ1-5; possible D gene TRBD1, 6 bases. Germline V gene lookup returns CDR1 DFQATT and CDR2 SNEGSKA (reference sequence). V was clipped by 6 bases and J by 2 bases, with 17 bases between them. The CDR3 length is 15 residues. The CDR3 region has the DNA TGCAGTGCCCTGAAGGGCGGGGGCGGCAATCAGCCCCAGCATTTT. Encoded protein: CSALKGGGGNQPQHF.

There are a few counts of this clonotype. The CDR3 loop reads CSVVGRDADTQYF. For the CDR3, the DNA is TGCAGCGTTGTAGGGAGGGATGCAGATACGCAGTATTTT. The chain has TRBV29-1 and TRBJ2-3; 7 bases are shared with TRBD2. Trimming at V came to 4 bases and at J to 4 bases, leaving 5 bases not matched to a gene. The CDR3 length is 13 residues. Germline assignment: CDR1 SQVTM and CDR2 ANQGSEA.

This clonotype was seen repeatedly, ten times or more. V usage is TRBV18 and J usage is TRBJ2-7, with D unresolved. Germline values: CDR1 KGHSH, CDR2 LQKENI. The CDR3 is made up of 13 amino acids. Trimming pared 2 bases from V and 0 bases from J, leaving 5 bases between. The chain's CDR3 is CASSPSASYEQYF. Here the CDR3 DNA reads TGTGCCAGCTCACCAAGCGCCTCCTACGAGCAGTACTTC.

This clonotype came up a few times. The rearrangement links TRBV28 to TRBJ2-7, with a possible D match to TRBD2 (6 bases). CDR1 and CDR2 (germline): MDHEN, SYDVKM. Deletions cut 3 bases from V and 6 bases from J, with 15 bases between. The CDR3 is made up of 14 amino acids. CDR3 sequence reads: CASSLVGSGAEQYF. The CDR3 coding sequence is TGTGCCAGCAGTTTGGTCGGGAGTGGCGCCGAGCAGTACTTC. The full variable domain, with the rest looked up from reference TRBV28 and TRBJ2-7, is DVKVTQSSRYLVKRTGEKVFLECVQDMDHENMFWYRQDPGLGLRLIYFSYDVKMKEKGDIPEGYSVSREKKERFSLILESASTNQTSMYLCASSLVGSGAEQYFGPGTRLTVT.

V is TRBV24-1 and J is TRBJ2-2, with unresolved D. Per the germline V gene, CDR1 is KGHDR and CDR2 is SFDVKD. The CDR3 contains 14 residues. V dropped 5 bases and J dropped 0 bases, with 6 bases sitting between them. As DNA, the CDR3 is TGTGCCACCAGTGTACAAACGAACACCGGGGAGCTGTTTTTT. Its protein is CATSVQTNTGELFF.

At least ten counts were recorded for this clonotype. The rearrangement links TRBV5-1 to TRBJ1-1, with a tentative D call TRBD1 (6 bases). V shed 4 bases and J shed 1 base, with 11 bases lying between them. This CDR3 has 14 residues. The germline CDR1 and CDR2 sequences are SGHRS and YFSETQ. CDR3 sequence (DNA): TGCGCCAGCAGCAACAGGGAGGGGAACACTGAAGCTTTCTTT. It yields the protein CASSNREGNTEAFF.

This clonotype was observed many times. The rearrangement uses TRBV11-3 and TRBJ2-5, with D possibly matching TRBD2 (5 bases). The length of the CDR3 is 15 residues. With 3 bases removed from V and 4 bases from J, the gap between germline ends came to 15 bases. From germline, CDR1 is SGHNT and CDR2 YENEEA. CDR3 sequence: CASSLLSGRGETQYF. For the CDR3, the DNA is TGTGCCAGCAGCTTGCTGTCAGGACGGGGAGAGACCCAGTACTTC.